The 21 T cell receptor beta chains listed next were all sequenced from one sample in a study of T cell changes during pregnancy in multiple sclerosis. The protocol was immunoSEQ multiplex PCR, while the TCRdb copy is restricted to in-frame clones and leaves out a portion. The sample lists about 100,000 clones; about 90% were seen once. Material: peripheral blood, obtained after pregnancy. Receptor source: a female donor with multiple sclerosis, enrolled in a pregnancy study.

The chain joins TRBV11-3 to TRBJ1-1, with D perhaps TRBD1 (5 bases). V lost 1 base, J lost 1 base, and 10 bases lay in between. Germline CDR1 SGHNT, CDR2 YENEEA. The CDR3 has 15 amino acids. The CDR3 protein is CASSLGGRENTEAFF. DNA for the CDR3: TGTGCCAGCAGCTTAGGGGGCAGGGAGAACACTGAAGCTTTCTTT.

This clone has a single count. The chain links TRBV6-6 to TRBJ1-5; 9 bases map to TRBD1. The CDR3 is 14 residues long. The V segment lost 5 bases and the J segment 5 bases; nucleotides outside the gene matches: 4. Germline CDR1 reads MNHNY; CDR2 reads SVGAGI (reference sequence). In DNA, the CDR3 is TGTGCCAGCAGTCGCCGGGACAGGGATCAGCCCCAGCATTTT. Amino acids: CASSRRDRDQPQHF.

The J gene is TRBJ1-4, the V gene TRBV4-1, with 7 bases lining up with TRBD1. This CDR3 spans 14 amino acids. Germline-derived CDR1 and CDR2 are MGHRA and YSYEKL. V lost 7 bases to trimming and J lost 6 bases; unmatched junction nucleotides: 8. The CDR3 spells CASTRQGGYEKLFF. CDR3 coding DNA: TGCGCCAGCACCCGACAAGGGGGCTATGAAAAACTGTTTTTT.

The V gene is TRBV11-2, the J gene TRBJ2-5; 10 bases fit TRBD1. CDR3 length: 15 residues. Per the germline V gene, CDR1 is SGHAT and CDR2 is FQNNGV. V lost 4 bases and J lost 3; bases outside the gene matches: 5. CDR3 sequence (DNA): TGTGCCAGCAGCTCCCGGGACAGGGGTAAAGAGACCCAGTACTTC. This encodes CASSSRDRGKETQYF.

V gene TRBV29-1 combines with J gene TRBJ2-7, with 13 bases that match TRBD2. Per the germline V gene, CDR1 is SQVTM and CDR2 is ANQGSEA. CDR3 size: 15 residues. V shed 6 bases, J shed 3 bases, and the junction held 8 bases outside the gene matches. CDR3 region: CSVTGTSGDYYEQYF. CDR3 in DNA: TGCAGCGTAACCGGGACTAGCGGGGACTACTACGAGCAGTACTTC.

The J gene is TRBJ2-2, the V gene TRBV29-1, with D maybe TRBD1 (6 bases). This CDR3 has 14 residues. V gave up 4 bases and J gave up 6 bases, with 15 bases separating them. Germline CDR1 is SQVTM and CDR2 is ANQGSEA. CDR3 in amino acids: CSVVWTAAAGELFF. The DNA for the CDR3 is TGCAGCGTTGTGTGGACAGCCGCGGCCGGGGAGCTGTTTTTT.

The rearrangement links TRBV6-1 to TRBJ1-1; the match to TRBD1 covers 9 bases. The V gene's germline CDR1 is MNHNS and CDR2 SASEGT. The junction had 6 bases not matched to a gene; V was cut back by 10 bases and J by 6 bases. CDR3 length: 12 residues. The CDR3 is CAMGQGAAEAFF. For the CDR3, the DNA is TGTGCCATGGGACAGGGAGCGGCTGAAGCTTTCTTT.

V gene TRBV6-1 combines with J gene TRBJ2-1; 15 nucleotides align to TRBD2. Germline trimming cut 6 bases from V and 6 bases from J; bases unmatched to any gene: 0. Germline CDR1 is MNHNS and CDR2 is SASEGT. The CDR3 is 14 amino acids. The CDR3 reads CASRGLAGGNEQFF. In DNA, the CDR3 is TGTGCCAGCAGGGGACTAGCGGGAGGCAATGAGCAGTTCTTC.

Only one count was recorded for this clone. V and J are TRBV7-9 and TRBJ2-3; perhaps TRBD2 as D (6 bases). CDR1 is SEHNR, CDR2 FQNEAQ, per germline (reference sequence). This CDR3 is 14 amino acids long. Trimming removed 3 bases at V and 1 base at J, with 8 bases between. The CDR3 sequence: CASSFPSGTDTQYF. CDR3 bases: TGTGCCAGCAGCTTTCCTAGCGGCACAGATACGCAGTATTTT. The complete variable domain, with remaining parts taken from reference TRBV7-9 and TRBJ2-3, reads DTGVSQNPRHKITKRGQNVTFRCDPISEHNRLYWYRQTLGQGPEFLTYFQNEAQLEKSRLLSDRFSAERPKGSFSTLEIQRTEQGDSAMYLCASSFPSGTDTQYFGPGTRLTVL.

This clone occurred a few times. The CDR3 sequence: CASSLGPAGDTQYF. As DNA, the CDR3 is TGCGCCAGCAGCTTGGGGCCTGCGGGAGATACGCAGTATTTT. The chain recombines TRBV5-1 with TRBJ2-3, with D possibly being TRBD2 (5 bases). CDR1 is SGHRS and CDR2 is YFSETQ in the germline V gene. Trimming took 0 bases from V and 5 from J, leaving 10 bases between them. The CDR3 extends over 14 amino acids. Looking up the rest from reference TRBV5-1 and TRBJ2-3 gives the full variable domain: KAGVTQTPRYLIKTRGQQVTLSCSPISGHRSVSWYQQTPGQGLQFLFEYFSETQRNKGNFPGRFSGRQFSNSRSEMNVSTLELGDSALYLCASSLGPAGDTQYFGPGTRLTVL.

This clone was observed a few times. V gene TRBV6-5 combines with J gene TRBJ1-2, with D perhaps TRBD1 (5 bases). The length of the CDR3 is 14 residues. Trimming shortened V by 0 bases and J by 8 bases, and 13 bases separated the two germline ends. Germline CDR1 MNHEY, CDR2 SVGAGI. Here the CDR3 reads CASSYSIRVGGYTF. The CDR3 coding sequence is TGTGCCAGCAGTTACTCGATCAGGGTAGGAGGCTACACCTTC.

The chain's CDR3 is CASSYSIRGAGEAFF. CDR3 in DNA: TGTGCCAGCAGTTACTCGATTCGCGGGGCCGGTGAAGCTTTCTTT. J is TRBJ1-1 and V is TRBV6-5, with D maybe TRBD1 (5 bases). Germline assignment: CDR1 MNHEY and CDR2 SVGAGI. The CDR3 runs to 15 residues. V lost 0 bases to trimming and J lost 7 bases, with 15 bases between them.

The chain has TRBV30 and TRBJ2-1, with 10 bases lining up with TRBD2. V dropped 8 bases and J dropped 4; count of bases not matched to a gene: 5. This CDR3 has 13 amino acids. Germline values: CDR1 GTSNPN, CDR2 SVGIG (reference sequence). CDR3 amino acids: CAAGTSAYNEQFF. CDR3 nucleotides: TGTGCCGCCGGGACTAGCGCTTACAATGAGCAGTTCTTC.

The V call is TRBV2, the J call TRBJ2-1, with 9 bases matching TRBD1. The CDR3 spans 15 residues. Germline CDR1 and CDR2: SNHLY and FYNNEI. V shed 5 bases, J shed 5 bases, and the junction held 7 bases outside the gene matches. The CDR3 DNA is TGTGCCAGCAGTCTTGACAGGGGGACCCACAATGAGCAGTTCTTC. Amino acid sequence: CASSLDRGTHNEQFF. Looking up the rest from reference TRBV2 and TRBJ2-1 gives the full variable domain: EPEVTQTPSHQVTQMGQEVILRCVPISNHLYFYWYRQILGQKVEFLVSFYNNEISEKSEIFDDQFSVERPDGSNFTLKIRSTKLEDSAMYFCASSLDRGTHNEQFFGPGTRLTVL.

This chain joins TRBV7-9 and TRBJ1-1, with D perhaps matching TRBD1 (5 bases). V was clipped by 2 bases and J by 9 bases, with 16 bases between them. Germline V gene sequence: CDR1 SEHNR, CDR2 FQNEAQ (reference sequence). This CDR3 is 14 amino acids long. The CDR3 loop is CASSLLGSGFKAFF. The CDR3 DNA reads TGTGCCAGCAGCTTATTGGGGTCAGGGTTCAAAGCTTTCTTT.

The rearrangement uses TRBV5-1 and TRBJ2-7; D might be TRBD1 (6 bases). Per germline, CDR1 SGHRS and CDR2 YFSETQ. The CDR3 extends over 14 amino acids. The V end lost 2 bases, the J end lost 5 bases, and 14 bases lay between the germline ends. This chain's CDR3 is CASSFEQGSHEQYF. CDR3 in DNA: TGCGCCAGCAGCTTTGAACAGGGTTCCCACGAGCAGTACTTC.

The V call is TRBV28, the J call TRBJ1-2; D gene unclear. Trimming pared 4 bases from V and 8 bases from J, leaving 11 bases between. The CDR3 sequence is 12 residues long. CDR1 and CDR2 from the germline V gene are MDHEN and SYDVKM. Written as DNA, the CDR3 is TGTGCCAGCAGTTCGGCGTTGGGCGGCTACACCTTC. This gives the protein CASSSALGGYTF.

The chain uses TRBV27 and TRBJ2-3; 8 nucleotides align to TRBD1. Looked up from germline, CDR1 is MNHEY and CDR2 is SMNVEV (reference sequence). Trimming cost V 5 bases and J 5 bases; bases outside gene matches: 3. There are 13 residues in the CDR3. The CDR3 DNA sequence: TGTGCCAGCAGTGACAGGGGAGAAGATACGCAGTATTTT. Its protein product is CASSDRGEDTQYF.

This clone came up a few times. The V gene is TRBV2, the J gene TRBJ2-1, with 11 positions matching TRBD1. Germline CDR1 SNHLY, CDR2 FYNNEI. The CDR3 is made up of 13 amino acids. Trimming at V came to 7 bases and at J to 5 bases, leaving 1 base not matched to a gene. The CDR3 spells CASKGQGDNEQFF. The DNA for the CDR3 is TGTGCCAGCAAGGGACAGGGGGACAATGAGCAGTTCTTC. Using reference TRBV2 and TRBJ2-1 for the parts outside the CDR3, the full variable domain is EPEVTQTPSHQVTQMGQEVILRCVPISNHLYFYWYRQILGQKVEFLVSFYNNEISEKSEIFDDQFSVERPDGSNFTLKIRSTKLEDSAMYFCASKGQGDNEQFFGPGTRLTVL.

V and J are TRBV4-2 and TRBJ2-2; 9 nucleotides line up with TRBD1. Trimming took 2 bases from V and 5 from J; bases not matched to a gene: 9. Germline CDR1 is LGHNA and CDR2 is YNFKEQ. The CDR3 has 17 amino acids. The CDR3 region has the DNA TGTGCCAGCAGCCAAACCGGGACAGGGAGTAGGACCGGGGAGCTGTTTTTT. Its protein is CASSQTGTGSRTGELFF.

The rearrangement joins TRBV7-2 to TRBJ2-3, with 7 bases matching TRBD2. This CDR3 has 15 residues. After removal of 1 base from V and 11 bases from J, the junction contained 12 bases not matched to a gene. CDR1 and CDR2 from the germline V gene are SGHTA and FQGNSA. The CDR3 nucleotides are TGTGCCAGCAGCTTAGGATTGTCTGCGGGAGTTTTGCAGTATTTT. Translating it yields CASSLGLSAGVLQYF. Full variable domain (rest looked up from reference TRBV7-2 and TRBJ2-3): GAGVSQSPSNKVTEKGKDVELRCDPISGHTALYWYRQSLGQGLEFLIYFQGNSAPDKSGLPSDRFSAERTGGSVSTLTIQRTQQEDSAVYLCASSLGLSAGVLQYFGPGTRLTVL.